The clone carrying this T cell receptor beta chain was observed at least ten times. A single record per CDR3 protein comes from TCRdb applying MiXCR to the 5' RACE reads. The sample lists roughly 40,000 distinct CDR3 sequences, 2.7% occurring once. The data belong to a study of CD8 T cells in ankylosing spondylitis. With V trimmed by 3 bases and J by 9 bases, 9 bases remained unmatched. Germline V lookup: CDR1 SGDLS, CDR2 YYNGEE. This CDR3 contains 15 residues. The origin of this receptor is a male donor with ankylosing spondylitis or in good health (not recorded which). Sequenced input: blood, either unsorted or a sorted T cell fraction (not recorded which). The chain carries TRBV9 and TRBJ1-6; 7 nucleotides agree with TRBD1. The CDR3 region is CASSADRDVGSPLHF. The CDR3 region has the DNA TGTGCCAGCAGCGCCGACAGGGACGTTGGTTCACCCCTCCACTTT.